The entry that follows covers one T cell receptor beta chain sequence. Its antigen is undetermined. This entry belongs to a study of shared clonotypes between healthy human individuals. Study overall: Three plates each covered CD4 naive and memory; CD8 naive two, CD8 memory one. Regarding the study as a whole: Some naive CD4 clonotypes, around 5%, turned up in common across several donors.

Original data processing: For the immunoSEQ data, sequences were junction-only without quality scores, so filtering differed. TCRdb's table, derived via immunoSEQ multiplex PCR, lists solely in-frame clones and lacks some. From that table come the V and J calls and clone size; the DNA was used to work out D and trimming. The sample holds 900,000 to 1,200,000 clones; 75% to 85% are singletons and the top ten take 0.5% to 0.65%. The CDR3 extends over 16 amino acids. Looked up from germline, CDR1 is SGHRS and CDR2 is YFSETQ. The V and J ends lost 4 bases and 5 bases, in that order; junction bases with no gene match: 6.

The sequence was obtained from a man between 18 and 29 years old in good health. Some clones in this sample may be carry-over from other donors' samples. V gene TRBV5-1 combines with J gene TRBJ2-2; 12 bases map to TRBD1. Sequencing was carried out using memory CD4+ T cells from PBMCs. Subset defined: CD45RA-negative fraction. DNA for the CDR3: TGCGCCAGCAGCCCGGGACAGGGGGCTGGTACCGGGGAGCTGTTTTTT. It is translated as CASSPGQGAGTGELFF.